These T cell receptor beta chains were read from a single sample in a study of a mutant IDH1 vaccine in newly diagnosed glioma. The data were produced by immunoSEQ multiplex PCR, yet TCRdb's version contains in-frame clones alone and is incomplete. Altogether some 50,000 clones are present, around three fifths being singletons, with the ten largest covering 4% to 6%. Their antigen targets remain unknown. The sample was peripheral blood mononuclear cells (PBMCs), taken from a glioma patient whose treatment included an IDH1 peptide vaccine. The receptors derive from a man aged 35-49 years with glioma. Some clones in this sample may be carry-over from other donors' samples. Both conserved end residues are part of each CDR3. The D gene is left open where the match is weak. Clone size, where shown, is once, few, many, or a class for clones that have expanded.

TRBV27	TRBJ2-2	.	.	CASGRGGVTGELFF
TRBV4-2	TRBJ2-6	.	.	CASSQEQGSGANVLTF
TRBV7-9	TRBJ1-1	few	.	CASSPTPGQGRGTEAFF
TRBV30	TRBJ1-2	.	TRBD1	CAWSSRGRLGYTF
TRBV5-4	TRBJ2-4	.	.	CASSFDSAAKNIQYF
TRBV5-1	TRBJ1-3	.	.	CASSLEPSSGNTIYF
TRBV5-1	TRBJ2-7	.	.	CASSEDGREQYF
TRBV6-5	TRBJ2-5	.	.	CASSYTEGQQETQYF
TRBV2	TRBJ2-3	.	TRBD2	CASSARGVASTDTQYF
TRBV6-6	TRBJ2-7	.	TRBD2	CASRTETAGRLMQYF
TRBV30	TRBJ2-6	.	TRBD2	CAHGGGSGANVLTF
TRBV14	TRBJ2-1	.	TRBD2	CASSQGFPSGGIYNEQFF
TRBV20-1	TRBJ1-1	.	.	CSAWAISEAFF
TRBV19	TRBJ1-5	.	.	CASNARLEGQPQHF
TRBV4-1	TRBJ2-7	.	.	CASTPWADSTYEQYF
TRBV28	TRBJ1-1	.	.	CASSFRVNTEAFF
TRBV6-5	TRBJ2-7	.	.	CASSYAGHNYEQYF